The next 6 T cell receptor beta chains were all read from a single sample in a study of control samples from healthy donors and cancer patients. Profiling relied on immunoSEQ multiplex PCR, and the TCRdb table lists in-frame clones only, not all of them. This sample carries approximately 90,000 clones, roughly 90% of them seen once, and the ten largest clones take 13% to 15%. The sequenced sample was blood. The receptors derive from an older woman in good health.

The V and J genes are TRBV5-1 and TRBJ2-7, with 8 bases lining up with TRBD1. This CDR3 spans 15 amino acids. Per the germline V gene, CDR1 is SGHRS and CDR2 is YFSETQ. The ends lost 4 bases at V and 4 bases at J; junction bases unmatched: 10. CDR3 protein: CASSAGTGGMYEQYF. CDR3 nucleotide sequence: TGCGCCAGCAGCGCAGGTACAGGGGGGATGTACGAGCAGTACTTC.

Here the CDR3 DNA reads TGTGCCAGCAGCCCTACTGGGACTAGCAATCAGCCCCAGCATTTT. Protein: CASSPTGTSNQPQHF. This chain uses TRBV9 with TRBJ1-5; a possible D gene is TRBD1 (5 bases). The ends were cut back, 4 bases at V and 0 bases at J, with 11 bases in the middle. CDR1 is SGDLS and CDR2 is YYNGEE in the germline V gene. This CDR3 has 15 amino acids.

The J gene is TRBJ2-1, the V gene TRBV5-1; weak D call: TRBD2 (6 bases). Trimming took off 0 bases at V and 0 bases at J, with 13 bases between the two ends. CDR1 SGHRS and CDR2 YFSETQ come from the germline V gene. This CDR3 has 17 amino acids. CDR3 nucleotide sequence: TGCGCCAGCAGCTTGGAGGTAGCGGCGAGCTCCTACAATGAGCAGTTCTTC. It specifies CASSLEVAASSYNEQFF.

The J gene is TRBJ2-5, the V gene TRBV4-3, with D possibly TRBD2 on 5 matching bases. This CDR3 is built from 16 residues. Trimming took off 4 bases at V and 4 bases at J, with 19 bases between the two ends. Germline V gene data show CDR1 as LGHNA and CDR2 as YSLEER. CDR3 protein: CASSPGYPSGGETQYF. The CDR3, as DNA: TGCGCCAGCAGCCCGGGGTACCCCTCAGGAGGAGAGACCCAGTACTTC.

This rearrangement joins TRBV11-3 to TRBJ2-1; no clear D. The V gene lost 0 bases and the J gene lost 2 bases, with 11 bases spanning the gap. CDR1 SGHNT and CDR2 YENEEA come from the germline V gene. This CDR3 has 16 amino acids. This CDR3 reads CASSLEGNPPYNEQFF. The CDR3 DNA is TGTGCCAGCAGCTTAGAGGGCAACCCGCCCTACAATGAGCAGTTCTTC.

This rearrangement joins TRBV4-3 to TRBJ2-3, with TRBD1 as a possible D gene (6 bases). Germline loops: CDR1 LGHNA, CDR2 YSLEER. Trimming removed 3 bases from V and 2 bases from J, with 12 bases in between. This CDR3 comprises 15 residues. CDR3 nucleotides: TGCGCCAGCAGCCACCCGGGACACCCCACAGATACGCAGTATTTT. Amino acids: CASSHPGHPTDTQYF.